The entry below gives a single T cell receptor (beta chain) sequence along with its context. Its antigen is as yet unknown. The data were taken from a study of beta chain features in type 1 diabetes. TCRB transcripts that were expressed got sequenced, as all of the isolated RNA had been reverse transcribed. Method: immunoSEQ multiplex PCR; TCRdb's copy keeps in-frame clones and lacks some. Among hundreds of thousands of clones listed, 9.5% to 13% were seen once. Study-wide results and caveats: Type 1 diabetes patients had TCRB CDR3s that were shorter (moderately but significantly so) in all four CD4+ subsets. The influence of HLA type on TCRB rearrangement stayed undetermined.

This CDR3 region has 12 residues. Per germline, CDR1 SNHLY and CDR2 FYNNEI. Trimming removed 3 bases from V and 1 base from J, with 3 bases in between. The clonotype comes from a man aged 30-40 years with type 1 diabetes. The sample comprised naive CD4+ T cells from blood. The chain joins TRBV2 to TRBJ1-1; D not certain. Written as DNA, the CDR3 is TGTGCCAGCAGTGAGCGGAACACTGAAGCTTTCTTT. It yields the protein CASSERNTEAFF.